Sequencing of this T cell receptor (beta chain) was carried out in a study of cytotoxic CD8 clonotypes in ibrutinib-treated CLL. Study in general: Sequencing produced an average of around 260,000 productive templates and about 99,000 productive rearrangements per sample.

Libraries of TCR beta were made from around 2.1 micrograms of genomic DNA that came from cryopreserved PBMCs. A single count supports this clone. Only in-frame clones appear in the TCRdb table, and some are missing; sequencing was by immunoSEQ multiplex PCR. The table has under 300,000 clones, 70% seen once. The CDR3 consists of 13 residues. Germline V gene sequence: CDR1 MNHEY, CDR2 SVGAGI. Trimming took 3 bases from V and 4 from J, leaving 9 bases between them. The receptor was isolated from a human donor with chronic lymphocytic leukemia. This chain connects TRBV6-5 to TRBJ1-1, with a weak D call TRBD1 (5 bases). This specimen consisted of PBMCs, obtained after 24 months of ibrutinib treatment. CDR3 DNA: TGTGCCAGCAGTTATCCAGGGACCACTGAAGCTTTCTTT. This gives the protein CASSYPGTTEAFF.